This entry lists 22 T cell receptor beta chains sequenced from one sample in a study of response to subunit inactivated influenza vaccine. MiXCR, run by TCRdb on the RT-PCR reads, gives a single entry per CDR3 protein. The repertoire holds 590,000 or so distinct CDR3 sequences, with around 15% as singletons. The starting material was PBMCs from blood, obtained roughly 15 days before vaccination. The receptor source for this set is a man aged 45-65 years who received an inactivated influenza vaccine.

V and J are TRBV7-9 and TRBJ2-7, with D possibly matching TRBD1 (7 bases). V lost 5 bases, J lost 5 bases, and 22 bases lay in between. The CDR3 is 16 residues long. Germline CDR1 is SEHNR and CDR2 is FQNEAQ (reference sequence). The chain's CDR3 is CASSRWGGGGFHEQYF. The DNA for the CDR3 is TGTGCCAGCAGCCGATGGGGTGGAGGGGGCTTCCACGAGCAGTACTTC. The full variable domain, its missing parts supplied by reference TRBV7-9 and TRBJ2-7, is DTGVSQNPRHKITKRGQNVTFRCDPISEHNRLYWYRQTLGQGPEFLTYFQNEAQLEKSRLLSDRFSAERPKGSFSTLEIQRTEQGDSAMYLCASSRWGGGGFHEQYFGPGTRLTVT.

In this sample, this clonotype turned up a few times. CDR3 loop: CASSFDIQETQYF. CDR3 sequence (DNA): TGTGCCAGCAGCTTCGACATACAAGAGACCCAGTACTTC. This chain joins TRBV5-6 and TRBJ2-5; unclear D gene. CDR3 size: 13 residues. V was trimmed by 2 bases and J by 2 bases, leaving 7 bases between them. Germline CDR1 SGHDT, CDR2 YYEEEE.

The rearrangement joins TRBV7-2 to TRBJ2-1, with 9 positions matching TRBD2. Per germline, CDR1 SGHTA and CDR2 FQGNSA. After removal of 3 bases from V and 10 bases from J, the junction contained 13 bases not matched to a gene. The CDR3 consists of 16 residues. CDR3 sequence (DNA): TGTGCCAGCAGCTTTAGGGCTAGCGGGGCCGATATGGAGCAGTTCTTC. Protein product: CASSFRASGADMEQFF.

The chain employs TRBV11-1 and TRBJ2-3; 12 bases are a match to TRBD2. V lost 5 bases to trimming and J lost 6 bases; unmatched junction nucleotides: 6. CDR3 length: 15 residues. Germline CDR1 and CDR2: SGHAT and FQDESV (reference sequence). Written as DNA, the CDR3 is TGTGCCAGCAGCCTCCGACTAGCGGGAGTTGATACGCAGTATTTT. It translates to CASSLRLAGVDTQYF.

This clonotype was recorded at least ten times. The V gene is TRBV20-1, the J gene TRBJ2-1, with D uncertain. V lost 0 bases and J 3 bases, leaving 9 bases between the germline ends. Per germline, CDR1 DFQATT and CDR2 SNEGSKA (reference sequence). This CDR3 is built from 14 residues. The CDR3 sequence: CSARDRAFYNEQFF. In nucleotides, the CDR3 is TGCAGTGCTAGAGATAGGGCCTTCTACAATGAGCAGTTCTTC.

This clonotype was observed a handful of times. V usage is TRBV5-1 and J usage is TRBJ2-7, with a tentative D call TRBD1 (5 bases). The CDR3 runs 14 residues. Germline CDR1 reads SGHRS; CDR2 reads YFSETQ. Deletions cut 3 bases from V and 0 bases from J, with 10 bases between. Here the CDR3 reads CASSSKTDSYEQYF. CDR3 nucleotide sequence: TGCGCCAGCAGCTCGAAGACAGACTCCTACGAGCAGTACTTC.

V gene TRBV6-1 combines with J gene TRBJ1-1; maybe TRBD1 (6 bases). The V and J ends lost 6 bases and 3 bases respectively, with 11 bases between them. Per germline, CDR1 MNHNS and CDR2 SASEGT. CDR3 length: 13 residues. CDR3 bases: TGTGCCAGCAGAACAGGGCTGGACACTGAAGCTTTCTTT. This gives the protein CASRTGLDTEAFF.

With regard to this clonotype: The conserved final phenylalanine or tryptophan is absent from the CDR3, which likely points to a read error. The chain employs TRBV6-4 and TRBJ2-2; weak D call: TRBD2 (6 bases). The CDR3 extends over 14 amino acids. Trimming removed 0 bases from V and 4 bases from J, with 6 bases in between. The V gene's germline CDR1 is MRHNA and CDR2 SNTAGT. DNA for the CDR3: TGTGCCAGCAGTGACTCGGGGGGCACCGGGGAGCTGTTTCTT. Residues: CASSDSGGTGELFL.

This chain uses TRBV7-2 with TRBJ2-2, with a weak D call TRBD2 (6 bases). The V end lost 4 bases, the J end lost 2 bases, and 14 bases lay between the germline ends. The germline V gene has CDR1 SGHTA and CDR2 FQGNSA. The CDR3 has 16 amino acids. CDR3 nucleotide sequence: TGTGCCAGCAGCTACGGACTACCTACAAACACCGGGGAGCTGTTTTTT. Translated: CASSYGLPTNTGELFF.

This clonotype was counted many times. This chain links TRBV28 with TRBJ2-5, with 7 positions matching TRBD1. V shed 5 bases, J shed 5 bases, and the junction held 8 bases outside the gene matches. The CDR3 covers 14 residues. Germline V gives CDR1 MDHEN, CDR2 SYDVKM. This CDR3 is CASSQDRVGETQYF. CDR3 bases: TGTGCCAGCAGTCAAGACAGGGTTGGCGAGACCCAGTACTTC. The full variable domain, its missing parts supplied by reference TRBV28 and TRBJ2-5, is DVKVTQSSRYLVKRTGEKVFLECVQDMDHENMFWYRQDPGLGLRLIYFSYDVKMKEKGDIPEGYSVSREKKERFSLILESASTNQTSMYLCASSQDRVGETQYFGPGTRLLVL.

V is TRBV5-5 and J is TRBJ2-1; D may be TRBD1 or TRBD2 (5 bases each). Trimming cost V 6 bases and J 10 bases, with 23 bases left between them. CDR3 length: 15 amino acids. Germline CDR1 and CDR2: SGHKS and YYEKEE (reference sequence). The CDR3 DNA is TGTGCCAGCACCCCGTCTACTTTTTCGGGACGCGAGCAGTTCTTC. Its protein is CASTPSTFSGREQFF.

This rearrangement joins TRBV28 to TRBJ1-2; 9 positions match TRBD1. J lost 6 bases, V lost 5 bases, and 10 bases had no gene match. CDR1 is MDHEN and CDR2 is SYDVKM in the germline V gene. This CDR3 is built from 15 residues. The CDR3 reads CASSTSTGQGDGYTF. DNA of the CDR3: TGTGCCAGCAGTACATCAACGGGACAGGGCGATGGCTACACCTTC.

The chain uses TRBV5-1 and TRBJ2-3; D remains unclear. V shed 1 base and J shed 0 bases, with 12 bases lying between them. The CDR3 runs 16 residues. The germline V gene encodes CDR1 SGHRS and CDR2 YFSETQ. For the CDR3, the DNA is TGCGCCAGCAGCTTGAACCCTGGGTCTAGCACAGATACGCAGTATTTT. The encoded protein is CASSLNPGSSTDTQYF.

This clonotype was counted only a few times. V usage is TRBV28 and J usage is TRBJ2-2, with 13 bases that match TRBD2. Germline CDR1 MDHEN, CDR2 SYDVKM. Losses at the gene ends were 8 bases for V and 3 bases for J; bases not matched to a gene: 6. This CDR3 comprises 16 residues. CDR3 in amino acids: CASGTSGRAYTGELFF. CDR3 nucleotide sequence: TGTGCCAGCGGAACTAGCGGGAGGGCCTACACCGGGGAGCTGTTTTTT.

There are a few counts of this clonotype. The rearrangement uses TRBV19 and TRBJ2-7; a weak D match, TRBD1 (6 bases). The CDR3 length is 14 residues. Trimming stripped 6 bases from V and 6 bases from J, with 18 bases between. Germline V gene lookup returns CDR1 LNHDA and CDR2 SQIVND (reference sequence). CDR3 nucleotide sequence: TGTGCCAGTAGGGACGGTAGGGGGACCACCGAGCAGTACTTC. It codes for CASRDGRGTTEQYF.

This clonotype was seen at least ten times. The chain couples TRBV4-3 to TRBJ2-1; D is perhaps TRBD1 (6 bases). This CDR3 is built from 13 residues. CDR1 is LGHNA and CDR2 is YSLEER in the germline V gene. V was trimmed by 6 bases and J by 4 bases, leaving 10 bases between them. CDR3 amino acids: CASSPDRYNEQFF. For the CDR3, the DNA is TGCGCCAGCAGTCCGGACAGATACAATGAGCAGTTCTTC.

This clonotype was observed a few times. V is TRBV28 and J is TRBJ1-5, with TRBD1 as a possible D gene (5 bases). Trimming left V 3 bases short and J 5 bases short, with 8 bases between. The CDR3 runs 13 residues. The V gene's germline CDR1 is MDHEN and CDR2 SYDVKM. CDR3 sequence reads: CASSFEGYQPQHF. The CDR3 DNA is TGTGCCAGCAGTTTCGAGGGGTATCAGCCCCAGCATTTT.

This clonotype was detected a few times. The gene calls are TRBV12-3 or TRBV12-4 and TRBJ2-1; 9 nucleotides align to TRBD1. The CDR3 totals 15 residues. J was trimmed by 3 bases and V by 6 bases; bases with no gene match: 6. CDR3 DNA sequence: TGTGCCAGCAGCCAGGGGACAGGGTTCTACAATGAGCAGTTCTTC. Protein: CASSQGTGFYNEQFF.

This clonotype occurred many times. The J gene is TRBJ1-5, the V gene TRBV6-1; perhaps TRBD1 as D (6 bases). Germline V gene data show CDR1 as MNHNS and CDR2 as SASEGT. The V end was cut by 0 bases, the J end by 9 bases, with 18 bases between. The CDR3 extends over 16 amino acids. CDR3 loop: CASSEATTAQGRPQHF. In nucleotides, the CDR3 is TGTGCCAGCAGTGAAGCCACCACTGCTCAGGGGCGGCCCCAGCATTTT.

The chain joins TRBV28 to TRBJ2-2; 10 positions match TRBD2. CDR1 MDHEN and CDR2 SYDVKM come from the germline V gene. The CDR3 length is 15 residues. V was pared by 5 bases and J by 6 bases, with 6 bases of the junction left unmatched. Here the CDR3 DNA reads TGTGCCAGCAGTCCGGCTAGCGGGAGCGCCGGGGAGCTGTTTTTT. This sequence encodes CASSPASGSAGELFF.

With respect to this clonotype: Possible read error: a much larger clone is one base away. DNA for the CDR3: TGCGCCAGCAGCACCGGAATGAACACTGAAGCTATCTTT. Encoded protein: CASSTGMNTEAIF. The chain couples TRBV5-1 to TRBJ1-1; no definite D call. This CDR3 comprises 13 residues. Germline-derived CDR1 and CDR2 are SGHRS and YFSETQ. Combining the CDR3 with reference TRBV5-1 and TRBJ1-1 gives the whole variable domain KAGVTQTPRYLIKTRGQQVTLSCSPISGHRSVSWYQQTPGQGLQFLFEYFSETQRNKGNFPGRFSGRQFSNSRSEMNVSTLELGDSALYLCASSTGMNTEAIFGQGTRLTVV.

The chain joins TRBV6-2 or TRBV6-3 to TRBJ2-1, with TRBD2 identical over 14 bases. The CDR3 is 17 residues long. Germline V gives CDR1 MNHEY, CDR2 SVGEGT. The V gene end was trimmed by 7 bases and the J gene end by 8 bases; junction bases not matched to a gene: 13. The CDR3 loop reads CASTDWTSGRLVDEQFF. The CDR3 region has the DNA TGTGCCAGCACCGACTGGACTAGCGGGAGGCTGGTGGATGAGCAGTTCTTC.